These 23 T cell receptor beta chains were all obtained from the same sample, sequenced in a study of T cells in tuberculosis. Here immunoSEQ multiplex PCR was the method, and the copy in TCRdb shows in-frame clones only, minus some. The profile shows around 35,000 clones, around 93% of them singletons. Input material: PBMCs. These receptors originate from a donor between 10 and 35 years old with latent tuberculosis or without tuberculosis infection. Some clones in this sample may be carry-over from other donors' samples.

This chain uses TRBV11-2 with TRBJ2-1, with 7 bases aligning to TRBD1. V gave up 6 bases and J gave up 1 base; unmatched junction bases: 9. The CDR3 extends over 16 amino acids. Germline V gene lookup returns CDR1 SGHAT and CDR2 FQNNGV. The chain's CDR3 is CASRDYRGSSYNEQFF. CDR3 in DNA: TGTGCCAGCAGGGATTACAGGGGATCTTCCTACAATGAGCAGTTCTTC. The variable domain in full, with the rest retrieved from reference TRBV11-2 and TRBJ2-1, is EAGVAQSPRYKIIEKRQSVAFWCNPISGHATLYWYQQILGQGPKLLIQFQNNGVVDDSQLPKDRFSAERLKGVDSTLKIQPAKLEDSAVYLCASRDYRGSSYNEQFFGPGTRLTVL.

V usage is TRBV7-3 and J usage is TRBJ2-7, with D possibly TRBD2 on 6 matching bases. Trimming removed 0 bases at V and 0 bases at J, with 9 bases between. This CDR3 spans 15 amino acids. In germline, CDR1 is SGHTA, CDR2 FQGTGA. The chain's CDR3 is CASSLTSGPSYEQYV. In DNA form, the CDR3 reads TGTGCCAGCAGCTTAACTAGCGGTCCCTCCTACGAGCAGTACGTC.

For this clone: Distinct nucleotide sequences in the sample also encode this CDR3. The gene calls are TRBV4-3 and TRBJ1-5, with unresolved D. Per the germline V gene, CDR1 is LGHNA and CDR2 is YSLEER. The CDR3 contains 14 residues. Trimming stripped 0 bases from V and 0 bases from J, with 3 bases between. This chain's CDR3 is CASSQEYSNQPQHF. The DNA for the CDR3 is TGCGCCAGCAGCCAAGAATATAGCAATCAGCCCCAGCATTTT.

The chain joins TRBV6-5 to TRBJ1-1; D possibly corresponds to TRBD1 (6 bases). V gave up 0 bases and J gave up 8 bases, with 10 bases separating them. The CDR3 length is 13 residues. Germline V gene lookup returns CDR1 MNHEY and CDR2 SVGAGI. CDR3 bases: TGTGCCAGCAGTTACTCGTTGGACAGCGAAGCTTTCTTT. This encodes CASSYSLDSEAFF.

The V and J genes are TRBV5-5 and TRBJ1-5; D might be TRBD1 (6 bases). V was clipped by 1 base and J by 2 bases, with 22 bases between them. The CDR3 is 19 amino acids. Germline V lookup: CDR1 SGHKS, CDR2 YYEKEE (reference sequence). CDR3 residues: CASSLNPRDTSKRNQPQHF. CDR3 sequence (DNA): TGTGCCAGCAGCTTGAACCCTCGGGACACTTCCAAGCGCAATCAGCCCCAGCATTTT.

The table lists this clone with a count of one. The genes are TRBV12-5 and TRBJ1-2, with 8 bases fitting TRBD1. The junction had 9 bases not matched to a gene; V was cut back by 5 bases and J by 7 bases. The germline gives CDR1 LGHNT, CDR2 FRNRAP. CDR3 length: 14 amino acids. This CDR3 is CASGTGQGSAGYTF. CDR3 bases: TGTGCTAGTGGTACAGGACAGGGATCCGCTGGCTACACCTTC.

The CDR3 DNA reads TGTGCCAGTAGTCCGAGGGGGCGAGATCTCGGGGAGCTGTTTTTT. It specifies CASSPRGRDLGELFF. V and J are TRBV19 and TRBJ2-2, with 7 bases identical to TRBD1. The CDR3 is 15 residues long. V dropped 5 bases and J dropped 7; count of bases not matched to a gene: 10. Germline loops: CDR1 LNHDA, CDR2 SQIVND (reference sequence).

The chain uses TRBV30 and TRBJ1-6, with D hard to call. The V gene lost 1 base and the J gene lost 8 bases, with 12 bases spanning the gap. The CDR3 runs to 14 residues. CDR1 and CDR2 from the germline V gene are GTSNPN and SVGIG (reference sequence). Written as DNA, the CDR3 is TGTGCCTGGAGTGAGGCCTTTCGGGATTCACCCCTCCACTTT. This translates into CAWSEAFRDSPLHF.

The rearrangement links TRBV11-2 to TRBJ2-3; unclear D gene. The CDR3 totals 13 residues. Germline V CDR1 and CDR2: SGHAT, FQNNGV. The ends were cut back, 5 bases at V and 4 bases at J, with 10 bases in the middle. The CDR3 nucleotides read TGTGCCAGCAGCCCCGCGTTCGCAGATACGCAGTATTTT. Translating it yields CASSPAFADTQYF. Using reference TRBV11-2 and TRBJ2-3 for the parts outside the CDR3, the full variable domain is EAGVAQSPRYKIIEKRQSVAFWCNPISGHATLYWYQQILGQGPKLLIQFQNNGVVDDSQLPKDRFSAERLKGVDSTLKIQPAKLEDSAVYLCASSPAFADTQYFGPGTRLTVL.

The rearrangement uses TRBV29-1 and TRBJ2-3, with 10 bases aligning to TRBD1. Trimming removed 3 bases from V and 5 bases from J; junction bases left unmatched: 8. In germline, CDR1 is SQVTM, CDR2 ANQGSEA. The CDR3 totals 15 residues. CDR3 nucleotides: TGCAGCGTTGACCTCATCGGACAGGGGGAAGATACGCAGTATTTT. Encoded protein: CSVDLIGQGEDTQYF.

The chain has TRBV9 and TRBJ2-1; D remains unclear. Trimming removed 1 base from V and 0 bases from J, with 5 bases in between. Germline V gives CDR1 SGDLS, CDR2 YYNGEE. The CDR3 contains 14 residues. The CDR3 DNA reads as TGTGCCAGCAGCGTATTCAGCTCCTACAATGAGCAGTTCTTC. It translates to CASSVFSSYNEQFF.

Only one count was recorded for this clone. V is TRBV6-4 and J is TRBJ2-7; the match to TRBD1 covers 8 bases. Germline loops: CDR1 MRHNA, CDR2 SNTAGT. J lost 2 bases, V lost 6 bases, and 9 bases had no gene match. The CDR3 loop spans 15 amino acids. CDR3 coding DNA: TGTGCCAGCAGCGCGACAGGGGCCATCACCTACGAGCAGTACGTC. Protein product: CASSATGAITYEQYV.

V usage is TRBV18 and J usage is TRBJ2-7, with a possible D match to TRBD1 (5 bases). CDR3 length: 13 residues. With 1 base removed from V and 4 bases from J, the gap between germline ends came to 8 bases. Germline CDR1 and CDR2: KGHSH and LQKENI. CDR3 sequence reads: CASSPQGFYEQYV. Here the CDR3 DNA reads TGTGCCAGCTCACCACAGGGGTTTTACGAGCAGTACGTC.

The gene calls are TRBV7-3 and TRBJ2-7; tentative D call: TRBD2 (5 bases). Germline V lookup: CDR1 SGHTA, CDR2 FQGTGA. V lost 4 bases and J lost 1, with 26 bases in between. CDR3 length: 19 residues. CDR3 amino acids: CASSSLLPASGGGSYEQYV. The DNA for the CDR3 is TGTGCCAGCAGCTCCCTCCTACCCGCGAGCGGCGGAGGTTCCTACGAGCAGTACGTC.

This clone has just one count. The CDR3 sequence: CASSYLGGGATLYNEQFF. DNA of the CDR3: TGTGCCAGCAGCTATTTGGGCGGGGGGGCTACACTCTACAATGAGCAGTTCTTC. This sequence joins TRBV13 and TRBJ2-1, with 9 bases fitting TRBD2. Germline V lookup: CDR1 PRHDT, CDR2 FYEKMQ (reference sequence). CDR3 length equals 18 residues. V trimming: 4 bases; J trimming: 3 bases; junction bases outside the gene matches: 13.

The chain is built from TRBV4-3 and TRBJ2-5; tentatively, D is TRBD1 (6 bases). This CDR3 region has 19 residues. In germline, CDR1 is LGHNA, CDR2 YSLEER. Trimming took off 0 bases at V and 5 bases at J, with 25 bases between the two ends. The CDR3 sequence is CASSQDRGGGAGMDETQYF. The CDR3 nucleotides read TGCGCCAGCAGCCAAGATAGAGGGGGTGGGGCAGGAATGGACGAGACCCAGTACTTC.

The chain combines TRBV7-2 with TRBJ2-1, with TRBD1 identical over 7 bases. CDR1 and CDR2 from the germline V gene are SGHTA and FQGNSA. CDR3 length: 17 amino acids. V dropped 5 bases and J dropped 8; count of bases not matched to a gene: 18. The CDR3 is CASSPRLRDRAVHEQFF. As DNA, the CDR3 is TGTGCCAGCAGCCCCCGGTTGAGAGACAGGGCGGTCCATGAGCAGTTCTTC.

This clone was counted only a few times. The CDR3 bases are TGTGCCTTGGGACAGGGGGCGAACTCACCCCTCCACTTT. Protein product: CALGQGANSPLHF. The chain is built from TRBV30 and TRBJ1-6; 12 nucleotides agree with TRBD1. J lost 10 bases, V lost 7 bases, and 5 bases had no gene match. The CDR3 extends over 13 amino acids. Germline-derived CDR1 and CDR2 are GTSNPN and SVGIG (reference sequence).

V gene TRBV5-4 combines with J gene TRBJ2-1, with a tentative D call TRBD1 (5 bases). This CDR3 is 15 amino acids long. Germline assignment: CDR1 SGHNT and CDR2 YYREEE (reference sequence). The germline V and J ends were trimmed by 0 bases and 7 bases, with 14 bases remaining between them. DNA for the CDR3: TGTGCCAGCAGCTTGGGACAGTTTGGAGAGAATGAGCAGTTCTTC. Protein: CASSLGQFGENEQFF.

This clone was observed once. The chain links TRBV25-1 to TRBJ1-4; weak D call: TRBD1 (6 bases). The CDR3 extends over 12 amino acids. Deletions cut 2 bases from V and 11 bases from J, with 9 bases between. CDR1 and CDR2 (germline): MGHDK, SYGVNS. This CDR3 reads CASSELQGKLFF. DNA of the CDR3: TGTGCCAGCAGTGAACTACAGGGCAAACTGTTTTTT.

The chain has TRBV18 and TRBJ1-1; the D gene is possibly TRBD1 (5 bases). The V end was cut by 3 bases, the J end by 5 bases, with 16 bases between. CDR3 size: 15 residues. CDR1 is KGHSH, CDR2 LQKENI, per germline. The CDR3 region has the DNA TGTGCCAGCTCACCGTACCAATCCAGGGTTACTGAAGCTTTCTTT. Amino acids: CASSPYQSRVTEAFF.

The V call is TRBV27, the J call TRBJ1-1; D remains ambiguous. The CDR3 length is 14 residues. V was trimmed by 3 bases and J by 5 bases, leaving 13 bases between them. CDR1 MNHEY and CDR2 SMNVEV come from the germline V gene (reference sequence). In DNA, the CDR3 is TGTGCCAGCAGTTTGAGCGTGGATGGGACTGAAGCTTTCTTT. It codes for CASSLSVDGTEAFF.

This rearrangement joins TRBV19 to TRBJ2-2, with TRBD1 matching 8 bases. The CDR3 has 14 residues. Germline V gene data show CDR1 as LNHDA and CDR2 as SQIVND (reference sequence). The V gene end was trimmed by 4 bases and the J gene end by 6 bases; junction bases not matched to a gene: 4. DNA of the CDR3: TGTGCCAGTAGTACCAGGACAGGGCCCGGGGAGCTGTTTTTT. Protein sequence: CASSTRTGPGELFF.